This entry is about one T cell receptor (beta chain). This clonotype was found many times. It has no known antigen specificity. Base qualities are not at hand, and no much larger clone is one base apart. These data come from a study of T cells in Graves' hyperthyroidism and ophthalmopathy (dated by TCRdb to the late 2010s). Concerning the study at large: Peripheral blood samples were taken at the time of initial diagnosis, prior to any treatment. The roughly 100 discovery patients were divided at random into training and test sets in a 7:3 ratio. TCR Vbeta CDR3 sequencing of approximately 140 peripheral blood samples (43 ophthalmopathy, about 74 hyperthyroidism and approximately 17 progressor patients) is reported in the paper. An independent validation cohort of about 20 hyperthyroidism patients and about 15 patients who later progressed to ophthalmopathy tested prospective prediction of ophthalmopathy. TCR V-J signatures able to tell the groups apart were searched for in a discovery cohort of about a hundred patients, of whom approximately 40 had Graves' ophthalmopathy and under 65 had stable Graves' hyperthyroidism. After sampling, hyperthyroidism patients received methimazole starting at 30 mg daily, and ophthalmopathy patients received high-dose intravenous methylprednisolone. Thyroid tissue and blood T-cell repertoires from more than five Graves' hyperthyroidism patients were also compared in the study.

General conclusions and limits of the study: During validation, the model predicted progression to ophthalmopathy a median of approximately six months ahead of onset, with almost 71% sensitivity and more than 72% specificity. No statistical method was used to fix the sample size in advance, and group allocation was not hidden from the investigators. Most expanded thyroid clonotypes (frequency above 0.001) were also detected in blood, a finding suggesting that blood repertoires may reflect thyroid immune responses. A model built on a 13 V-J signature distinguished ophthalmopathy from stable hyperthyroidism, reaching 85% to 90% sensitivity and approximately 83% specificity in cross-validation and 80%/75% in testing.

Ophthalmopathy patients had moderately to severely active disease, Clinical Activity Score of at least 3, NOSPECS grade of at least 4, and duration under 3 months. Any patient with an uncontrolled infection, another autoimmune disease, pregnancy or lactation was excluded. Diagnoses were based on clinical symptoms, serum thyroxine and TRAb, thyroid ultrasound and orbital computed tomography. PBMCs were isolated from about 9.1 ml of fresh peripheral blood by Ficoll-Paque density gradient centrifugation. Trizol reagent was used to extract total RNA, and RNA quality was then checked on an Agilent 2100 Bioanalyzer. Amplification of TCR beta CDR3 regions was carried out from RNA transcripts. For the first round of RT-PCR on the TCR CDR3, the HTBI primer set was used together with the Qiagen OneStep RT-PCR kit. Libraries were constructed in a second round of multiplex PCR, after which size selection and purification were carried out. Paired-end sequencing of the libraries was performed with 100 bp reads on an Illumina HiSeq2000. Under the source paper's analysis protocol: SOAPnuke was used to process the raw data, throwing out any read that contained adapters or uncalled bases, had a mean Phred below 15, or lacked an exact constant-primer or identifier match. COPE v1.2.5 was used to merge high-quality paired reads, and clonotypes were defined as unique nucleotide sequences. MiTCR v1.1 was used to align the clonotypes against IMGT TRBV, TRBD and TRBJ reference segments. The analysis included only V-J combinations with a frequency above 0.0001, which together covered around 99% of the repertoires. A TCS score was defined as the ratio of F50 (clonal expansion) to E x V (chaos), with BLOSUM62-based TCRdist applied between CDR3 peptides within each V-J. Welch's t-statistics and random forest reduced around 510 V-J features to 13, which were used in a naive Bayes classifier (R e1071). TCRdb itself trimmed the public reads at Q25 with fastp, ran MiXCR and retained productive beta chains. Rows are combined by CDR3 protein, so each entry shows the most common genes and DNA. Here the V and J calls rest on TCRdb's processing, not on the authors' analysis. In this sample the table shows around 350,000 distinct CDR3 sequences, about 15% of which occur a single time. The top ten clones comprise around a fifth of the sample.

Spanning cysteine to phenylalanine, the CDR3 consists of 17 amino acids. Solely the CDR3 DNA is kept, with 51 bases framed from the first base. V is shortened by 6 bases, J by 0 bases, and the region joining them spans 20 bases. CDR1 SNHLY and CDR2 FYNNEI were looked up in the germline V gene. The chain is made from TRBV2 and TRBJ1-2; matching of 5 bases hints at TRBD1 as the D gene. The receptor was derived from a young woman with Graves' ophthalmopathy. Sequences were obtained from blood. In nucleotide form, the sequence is TGTGCCAGCAGACGGGCACGTATGACAGCCTCTAACTATGGCTACACCTTC. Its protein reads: CASRRARMTASNYGYTF.